Included here is one TCR beta chain sequence, with context. Its cognate antigen is unknown. The data were taken from a study of shared clonotypes between healthy human individuals. Sequenced by immunoSEQ multiplex PCR; TCRdb stores in-frame clones only, minus some. The profile shows more than 2,000,000 clones, approximately 90% of them singletons. Study results and limitations: Among the subsets, naive ones generally showed larger estimated richness than memory ones. Some naive CD4 clonotypes, roughly 4.8%, turned up in common across a handful of donors.

All donors were Caucasian adults living in Nashville, Tennessee. The sequencing sample was made of naive CD4+ T cells sorted from blood. Subset meaning: CD45RA+ positively selected. This TCR came from a man between 18 and 29 years old in good health.

CDR3 DNA: TGTGCCAGTAGTATTCGGCGGGAGAGCGGGGAGCTGTTTTTT. Encoded protein: CASSIRRESGELFF. The chain links TRBV19 to TRBJ2-2; 7 bases agree with TRBD2. The CDR3 loop spans 14 amino acids. The trim removed 3 bases at V and 7 bases at J, leaving 5 bases unmatched. Germline loops: CDR1 LNHDA, CDR2 SQIVND (reference sequence).